The 28 T cell receptor beta chains given below trace back to one sample, sequenced in a study of shared clonotypes between healthy human individuals. Naivety among CD8 cells was defined by CD45RO negativity and positive CCR7 selection, thereby excluding terminally differentiated effector memory CD45RA+ cells. Sequencing was performed with immunoSEQ multiplex PCR; in TCRdb, only in-frame clones are kept and a portion is missing. The sample holds around 2,000,000 clones; around 93% are singletons and the top ten take under 2%. Sequencing was performed on naive CD8+ T cells from PBMCs. The receptor source for this set is a man between 18 and 35 years old in good health. Some clones in this sample may be carry-over from other donors' samples.

This clone came up once. The rearrangement joins TRBV2 to TRBJ2-7; TRBD1 matches 8 bases. With V trimmed by 6 bases and J by 0 bases, 4 bases remained unmatched. There are 14 residues in the CDR3. Germline CDR1 SNHLY, CDR2 FYNNEI. The CDR3: CASSGGQASYEQYF. In nucleotides, the CDR3 is TGTGCCAGCAGCGGGGGACAGGCCTCCTACGAGCAGTACTTC.

This clone was seen more than once but under ten times. Other DNA sequences in this specimen translate into the identical CDR3. CDR3 nucleotides: TGTGCCAGCAGCTTAGCAGGGAGCAATCAGCCCCAGCATTTT. It encodes CASSLAGSNQPQHF. The J gene is TRBJ1-5, the V gene TRBV7-9, with D hard to call. V lost 0 bases and J lost 1, with 4 bases in between. In germline, CDR1 is SEHNR, CDR2 FQNEAQ (reference sequence). The CDR3 totals 14 residues.

This chain connects TRBV5-1 to TRBJ2-1; 10 bases map to TRBD2. The ends lost 3 bases at V and 7 bases at J; junction bases unmatched: 13. Germline loops: CDR1 SGHRS, CDR2 YFSETQ. This CDR3 is 17 amino acids long. CDR3 amino acids: CASSSRPSGSIINEQFF. Written as DNA, the CDR3 is TGCGCCAGCAGCTCCCGACCTAGCGGGAGTATTATTAATGAGCAGTTCTTC.

V and J are TRBV10-3 and TRBJ1-3; tentative D call: TRBD1 (6 bases). CDR1 is ENHRY, CDR2 SYGVKD, per germline. This CDR3 comprises 15 residues. Between the trimmed V and J ends, which lost 6 bases and 0 bases, there was a span of 12 bases. The CDR3 protein is CAIRDSDNSGNTIYF. CDR3 bases: TGTGCCATCAGGGACAGCGATAACTCTGGAAACACCATATATTTT.

CDR3 bases: TGTGCCAGCAGTTACCACGGTAATCTTGAAGCTTTCTTT. Protein product: CASSYHGNLEAFF. This chain links TRBV6-5 with TRBJ1-1, with D unclear. The CDR3 runs to 13 residues. Trimming took 2 bases from V and 7 from J, leaving 11 bases between them. The germline CDR1 and CDR2 sequences are MNHEY and SVGAGI.

This clone was recorded only once. This chain joins TRBV11-2 and TRBJ2-2; TRBD1 is a possible D gene (6 bases). Per germline, CDR1 SGHAT and CDR2 FQNNGV. This CDR3 is 15 amino acids long. V dropped 6 bases and J dropped 1 base, with 12 bases sitting between them. The CDR3 region has the DNA TGTGCCAGCAGAACCGGGACAAGGAACACCGGGGAGCTGTTTTTT. It yields the protein CASRTGTRNTGELFF.

This chain connects TRBV7-9 to TRBJ1-1; 12 positions match TRBD1. This CDR3 region has 15 residues. The V and J ends lost 4 bases and 5 bases, in that order; junction bases with no gene match: 5. Germline V gene lookup returns CDR1 SEHNR and CDR2 FQNEAQ (reference sequence). CDR3 nucleotides: TGTGCCAGCAGCTCACCGGGACAGGGGGCTACTGAAGCTTTCTTT. This gives the protein CASSSPGQGATEAFF.

The chain recombines TRBV7-3 with TRBJ2-2; 7 nucleotides line up with TRBD1. This CDR3 has 15 residues. Looked up from germline, CDR1 is SGHTA and CDR2 is FQGTGA. Trimming took 5 bases from V and 1 from J; bases not matched to a gene: 4. CDR3 bases: TGTGCCAGCAGCAGCCGGGACAGGAACACCGGGGAGCTGTTTTTT. Translation gives CASSSRDRNTGELFF.

The chain employs TRBV6-1 and TRBJ2-7; D perhaps matches TRBD2 (6 bases). Looked up from germline, CDR1 is MNHNS and CDR2 is SASEGT. Trimming took off 5 bases at V and 2 bases at J, with 16 bases between the two ends. CDR3 size: 15 residues. CDR3 bases: TGTGCCAGCAGTTGGACCGGGACGGGGGCCTACGAGCAGTACTTC. It specifies CASSWTGTGAYEQYF.

This clone was recorded only once. The chain carries TRBV6-4 and TRBJ2-5; D ambiguous. CDR1 and CDR2 from the germline V gene are MRHNA and SNTAGT. The V end lost 4 bases, the J end lost 5 bases, and 11 bases lay between the germline ends. CDR3 size: 13 residues. CDR3 bases: TGTGCCAGCAGTGGGAGCCAAAGGGAGACCCAGTACTTC. This encodes CASSGSQRETQYF.

The genes are TRBV7-7 and TRBJ2-3; the match to TRBD2 covers 9 bases. This CDR3 is built from 14 residues. J was trimmed by 3 bases and V by 5 bases; bases with no gene match: 3. From germline, CDR1 is SSHAT and CDR2 FNYEAQ (reference sequence). CDR3: CASSLTSGTDTQYF. In DNA form, the CDR3 reads TGTGCCAGCAGCCTGACTAGCGGTACAGATACGCAGTATTTT. Together with reference TRBV7-7 and TRBJ2-3, the CDR3 gives the full variable domain: GAGVSQSPRYKVTKRGQDVTLRCDPISSHATLYWYQQALGQGPEFLTYFNYEAQPDKSGLPSDRFSAERPEGSISTLTIQRTEQRDSAMYRCASSLTSGTDTQYFGPGTRLTVL.

The chain joins TRBV5-3 to TRBJ1-6; D is uncertain. TRBV5-3 is annotated as an ORF whose role is uncertain. The CDR3 runs to 8 residues. Deletions cut 4 bases from V and 18 bases from J, with 5 bases between. The CDR3 DNA is TGTGCCAGAAGCCTGAGCCACTTT. This encodes CARSLSHF.

The rearrangement links TRBV7-8 to TRBJ1-4; tentative D call: TRBD1 (5 bases). The CDR3 extends over 16 amino acids. The germline CDR1 and CDR2 sequences are SGHVS and FQNEAQ. The V end was cut by 6 bases, the J end by 8 bases, with 22 bases between. CDR3 amino acids: CASSLTGGGSGEKLFF. The CDR3, as DNA: TGTGCCAGCAGTCTTACCGGGGGGGGGAGTGGAGAAAAACTGTTTTTT.

Note on this clone: The sample carries other DNA sequences with the same CDR3. The chain employs TRBV7-9 and TRBJ2-7; 10 positions match TRBD2. The V segment lost 5 bases and the J segment 1 base; nucleotides outside the gene matches: 5. Germline loops: CDR1 SEHNR, CDR2 FQNEAQ (reference sequence). CDR3 length equals 15 residues. The CDR3 sequence is CASSPSSGSSYEQYF. The CDR3 nucleotides are TGTGCCAGCAGCCCGTCTAGCGGGAGTTCCTACGAGCAGTACTTC.

The gene calls are TRBV4-1 and TRBJ2-7; D remains ambiguous. The length of the CDR3 is 15 residues. Trimming took 0 bases from V and 0 from J, leaving 9 bases between them. CDR1 and CDR2 (germline): MGHRA, YSYEKL. For the CDR3, the DNA is TGCGCCAGCAGCCAAGAGTCCAGTTACTCCTACGAGCAGTACTTC. Protein: CASSQESSYSYEQYF.

The chain has TRBV4-2 and TRBJ1-1, with D maybe TRBD1 (5 bases). CDR1 and CDR2 (germline): LGHNA, YNFKEQ. This CDR3 contains 16 residues. V dropped 0 bases and J dropped 0 bases, with 11 bases sitting between them. The CDR3 spells CASSQDLEGLNTEAFF. The CDR3 DNA is TGTGCCAGCAGCCAAGATCTGGAGGGGTTGAACACTGAAGCTTTCTTT.

The CDR3 DNA reads TGCGCCAGCAGCTCGGATAAGAGGGGGACAGGGGTTTTAGATACGCAGTATTTT. Its translation is CASSSDKRGTGVLDTQYF. The chain uses TRBV5-1 and TRBJ2-3; 10 bases match TRBD1. Germline lookup yields CDR1 SGHRS and CDR2 YFSETQ. Losses at the gene ends were 3 bases for V and 5 bases for J; bases not matched to a gene: 15. CDR3 length equals 18 residues.

This clone has a single count. The chain carries TRBV7-9 and TRBJ1-2; 7 nucleotides align to TRBD1. The CDR3 runs to 15 residues. Germline V gives CDR1 SEHNR, CDR2 FQNEAQ (reference sequence). V was pared by 5 bases and J by 1 base, with 7 bases of the junction left unmatched. The CDR3 nucleotides are TGTGCCAGCAGCCTAAAGACAGGGAATAACTATGGCTACACCTTC. Translating gives CASSLKTGNNYGYTF.

The chain is built from TRBV4-1 and TRBJ2-6; D remains unclear. The CDR3 runs 15 residues. CDR1 is MGHRA and CDR2 is YSYEKL in the germline V gene. Between the trimmed V and J ends, which lost 1 base and 3 bases, there was a span of 7 bases. The CDR3 bases are TGCGCCAGCAGCCAAGTCACAGTTGGGGCCAACGTCCTGACTTTC. Translating it yields CASSQVTVGANVLTF.

The chain has TRBV7-8 and TRBJ2-3, with 11 bases lining up with TRBD2. The CDR3 contains 18 residues. V lost 0 bases and J lost 0; bases outside the gene matches: 5. Germline V CDR1 and CDR2: SGHVS, FQNEAQ. CDR3 nucleotides: TGTGCCAGCAGCTTAGCACTAGCGGGGGCCTCTAGCACAGATACGCAGTATTTT. Its protein product is CASSLALAGASSTDTQYF.

This chain uses TRBV7-9 with TRBJ2-2, with D tentatively TRBD2 (5 bases). Trimming stripped 3 bases from V and 11 bases from J, with 13 bases between. The CDR3 is 13 residues long. From germline, CDR1 is SEHNR and CDR2 FQNEAQ (reference sequence). CDR3 sequence: CASSFHPRDELFF. DNA for the CDR3: TGTGCCAGCAGCTTTCACCCCCGGGATGAGCTGTTTTTT.

The chain has TRBV6-5 and TRBJ1-5, with unresolved D. Trimming pared 6 bases from V and 6 bases from J, leaving 9 bases between. This CDR3 is built from 12 residues. Germline V gene sequence: CDR1 MNHEY, CDR2 SVGAGI. CDR3: CASSPVRQPQHF. The CDR3, as DNA: TGTGCCAGCAGCCCCGTCCGTCAGCCCCAGCATTTT.

The genes are TRBV27 and TRBJ2-3, with 11 positions matching TRBD2. J was trimmed by 5 bases and V by 5 bases; bases with no gene match: 12. Germline V gene sequence: CDR1 MNHEY, CDR2 SMNVEV (reference sequence). The CDR3 is 17 amino acids. CDR3 nucleotide sequence: TGTGCCAGCAGTATAATCGGGACTAGCGGCCGCAAAGATACGCAGTATTTT. This encodes CASSIIGTSGRKDTQYF.

This chain connects TRBV18 to TRBJ2-2; 10 bases match TRBD1. V lost 5 bases, J lost 4 bases, and 4 bases stayed unmatched. Germline assignment: CDR1 KGHSH and CDR2 LQKENI. This CDR3 is 15 amino acids long. CDR3 residues: CASSARDRGTGELFF. In DNA, the CDR3 is TGTGCCAGCTCAGCCCGGGACAGGGGCACCGGGGAGCTGTTTTTT.

This chain's CDR3 is CASSLGPGRGTYEQYF. CDR3 coding DNA: TGTGCCAGCAGCTTGGGACCGGGGAGGGGAACCTACGAGCAGTACTTC. The genes are TRBV5-4 and TRBJ2-7; 7 bases are a match to TRBD2. The CDR3 extends over 16 amino acids. J was trimmed by 2 bases and V by 0 bases; bases with no gene match: 8. Germline V gene sequence: CDR1 SGHNT, CDR2 YYREEE (reference sequence).

The J gene is TRBJ2-1, the V gene TRBV7-9, with D uncertain. V lost 2 bases and J 2 bases, leaving 16 bases between the germline ends. Germline-derived CDR1 and CDR2 are SEHNR and FQNEAQ (reference sequence). The CDR3 consists of 17 residues. CDR3 region: CASSLSGRRAPYNEQFF. DNA for the CDR3: TGTGCCAGCAGCTTATCCGGTAGACGAGCCCCCTACAATGAGCAGTTCTTC.

This clone has only one observation. This chain links TRBV4-1 with TRBJ2-2; perhaps D is TRBD1 or TRBD2 (5 bases each). The CDR3 is 14 residues long. CDR1 and CDR2 (germline): MGHRA, YSYEKL. V was pared by 1 base and J by 6 bases, with 9 bases between. CDR3: CASSQARGPGELFF. CDR3 nucleotide sequence: TGCGCCAGCAGCCAAGCACGGGGACCCGGGGAGCTGTTTTTT.

Concerning this clone itself: Other DNA sequences within the sample encode an identical CDR3. This rearrangement joins TRBV27 to TRBJ2-3; D unresolved. The V end was cut by 0 bases, the J end by 2 bases, with 9 bases between. The length of the CDR3 is 15 residues. From germline, CDR1 is MNHEY and CDR2 SMNVEV (reference sequence). The CDR3 DNA sequence: TGTGCCAGCAGTTTATCGGGCAGGCTCACAGATACGCAGTATTTT. This encodes CASSLSGRLTDTQYF.